These 23 T cell receptor beta chains were all obtained from the same sample, sequenced in a study of blood T cell repertoires in COVID-19. The protocol was immunoSEQ multiplex PCR, while the TCRdb copy is restricted to in-frame clones and leaves out a portion. In the table there are a few hundred thousand clones, roughly nine tenths of which are singletons. The specimen sequenced was PBMCs or T cells enriched from blood (not recorded which). The receptors were sampled from a woman aged 45-65 years in a cohort exposed to, infected with or recovered from COVID-19 (not recorded which).

This clone was recorded many times. The gene calls are TRBV7-9 and TRBJ1-2; TRBD1 might be the D (5 bases). V lost 5 bases and J 6 bases, leaving 10 bases between the germline ends. This CDR3 is built from 12 residues. Germline V gives CDR1 SEHNR, CDR2 FQNEAQ (reference sequence). The CDR3, as DNA: TGTGCCAGCAGCGGAACAGGAGATGGCTACACCTTC. Protein product: CASSGTGDGYTF.

A word on this clone: The same CDR3 arises from other DNA sequences in this sample as well. This chain uses TRBV21-1 with TRBJ2-3; TRBD2, as called in the table, went unchecked against the DNA. TRBV21-1 is a recognized pseudogene. This CDR3 has 13 residues. The CDR3 nucleotides read TGTGCCAGCCCTCGAGGGAGAACAGATACGCAGTATTTT. Protein product: CASPRGRTDTQYF.

J is TRBJ1-4 and V is TRBV5-1; 9 positions match TRBD1. The germline V gene has CDR1 SGHRS and CDR2 YFSETQ. V shed 4 bases and J 5 bases; nucleotides not matched to a gene: 6. This CDR3 comprises 15 residues. In nucleotides, the CDR3 is TGCGCCAGCAGCCAAGCCGGGACAGGGAATGAAAAACTGTTTTTT. It yields the protein CASSQAGTGNEKLFF. Drawing the rest from reference TRBV5-1 and TRBJ1-4, the complete variable domain is KAGVTQTPRYLIKTRGQQVTLSCSPISGHRSVSWYQQTPGQGLQFLFEYFSETQRNKGNFPGRFSGRQFSNSRSEMNVSTLELGDSALYLCASSQAGTGNEKLFFGSGTQLSVL.

V is TRBV5-1 and J is TRBJ2-2; D is unclear. Trimming shortened V by 6 bases and J by 6 bases, and 9 bases separated the two germline ends. The CDR3 loop spans 12 amino acids. Germline V gene sequence: CDR1 SGHRS, CDR2 YFSETQ. The CDR3 DNA reads TGCGCCAGCATGCGAGAATCCGGGGAGCTGTTTTTT. Residues: CASMRESGELFF.

This chain uses TRBV7-9 with TRBJ1-1, with D tentatively TRBD1 (5 bases). CDR1 SEHNR and CDR2 FQNEAQ come from the germline V gene (reference sequence). V lost 6 bases and J 6 bases, leaving 8 bases between the germline ends. CDR3 size: 11 residues. The CDR3 region is CASRTGAEAFF. The CDR3 DNA reads TGTGCCAGCAGAACGGGGGCTGAAGCTTTCTTT.

This chain links TRBV19 with TRBJ1-2; weak D call: TRBD1 (5 bases). Germline V CDR1 and CDR2: LNHDA, SQIVND (reference sequence). The V end lost 1 base, the J end lost 4 bases, and 13 bases lay between the germline ends. There are 15 residues in the CDR3. CDR3 DNA sequence: TGTGCCAGTAGTATAGTGTCAGGGTCTTCCTATGGCTACACCTTC. This sequence encodes CASSIVSGSSYGYTF.

This sequence joins TRBV6-2 or TRBV6-3 and TRBJ2-1, with no clear D. Trimming removed 6 bases from V and 3 bases from J, with 21 bases in between. The CDR3 is 17 amino acids. CDR1 is MNHEY and CDR2 is SVGEGT in the germline V gene. CDR3 bases: TGTGCCAGCAGCCCTACCCCTAGAGTAGGTGGCTACAATGAGCAGTTCTTC. Translated: CASSPTPRVGGYNEQFF.

The V and J genes are TRBV14 and TRBJ2-2; 7 nucleotides line up with TRBD1. V lost 10 bases to trimming and J lost 2 bases; unmatched junction nucleotides: 7. The germline V gene has CDR1 SGHDN and CDR2 FVKESK. The CDR3 spans 14 residues. CDR3 sequence (DNA): TGTGCCACCGGACAGGCCGCAAACACCGGGGAGCTGTTTTTT. It codes for CATGQAANTGELFF.

The gene calls are TRBV21-1 and TRBJ2-7; the table names TRBD1, a call not compared with the DNA. TRBV21-1 is a known pseudogene. The CDR3 contains 15 residues. CDR3 bases: TGTGCCAGCAGCAAAGCTATGGCAGGTTCCTACGAGCAGTACTTC. Protein sequence: CASSKAMAGSYEQYF.

In its sample, this clone was seen a few times. The chain is built from TRBV28 and TRBJ1-1, with 10 bases matching TRBD1. CDR3 length equals 15 residues. The germline gives CDR1 MDHEN, CDR2 SYDVKM. V dropped 6 bases and J dropped 3; count of bases not matched to a gene: 7. DNA for the CDR3: TGTGCCAGCAGCCACCGACAGGGGGCATACACTGAAGCTTTCTTT. This translates into CASSHRQGAYTEAFF.

The rearrangement joins TRBV3-1 (or the pseudogene TRBV3-2) to TRBJ1-2, with a possible D match to TRBD1 (5 bases). The length of the CDR3 is 14 residues. Trimming removed 1 base at V and 5 bases at J, with 11 bases between. CDR1 and CDR2 from the germline V gene are LGHDT and YNNKEL (reference sequence). The CDR3 protein is CASSQVPGEYGYTF. CDR3 sequence (DNA): TGTGCCAGCAGCCAAGTCCCGGGGGAGTATGGCTACACCTTC.

The chain links TRBV2 to TRBJ1-2; D not resolved. The CDR3 covers 12 residues. Trimming cost V 3 bases and J 3 bases, with 5 bases left between them. The germline V gene has CDR1 SNHLY and CDR2 FYNNEI. This chain's CDR3 is CASSDSYYGYTF. The CDR3 DNA reads TGTGCCAGCAGTGACTCCTACTATGGCTACACCTTC.

This chain connects TRBV7-9 to TRBJ1-1, with unresolved D. This CDR3 comprises 13 residues. Germline-derived CDR1 and CDR2 are SEHNR and FQNEAQ (reference sequence). V lost 11 bases and J 4 bases, leaving 17 bases between the germline ends. In DNA, the CDR3 is TGTGCCGAGTTCCGGGTCGGGGTCACTGAAGCTTTCTTT. Its translation: CAEFRVGVTEAFF.

The chain is built from TRBV18 and TRBJ1-5, with a tentative D call TRBD1 (5 bases). Trimming stripped 3 bases from V and 7 bases from J, with 10 bases between. Germline CDR1 reads KGHSH; CDR2 reads LQKENI. The length of the CDR3 is 13 residues. The CDR3 DNA reads as TGTGCCAGCTCACCTGGGGGAGGGCAGCCCCAGCATTTT. The encoded protein is CASSPGGGQPQHF.

The chain carries TRBV10-2 and TRBJ1-1; D possibly corresponds to TRBD1 (5 bases). The V end was cut by 3 bases, the J end by 0 bases, with 14 bases between. The CDR3 runs 16 residues. In germline, CDR1 is WSHSY, CDR2 SAAADI. This CDR3 is CASSDGRGRVNTEAFF. CDR3 DNA sequence: TGCGCCAGCAGTGACGGAAGGGGCAGGGTGAACACTGAAGCTTTCTTT.

J is TRBJ2-7 and V is TRBV14; no reliable D call. Trimming removed 3 bases from V and 1 base from J, with 10 bases in between. The V gene's germline CDR1 is SGHDN and CDR2 FVKESK. There are 14 residues in the CDR3. CDR3 nucleotides: TGTGCCAGCAGCCAGCTCCGCGGATCCTACGAGCAGTACTTC. As protein: CASSQLRGSYEQYF.

The chain has TRBV11-2 and TRBJ2-3, with 8 bases aligning to TRBD2. CDR1 is SGHAT, CDR2 FQNNGV, per germline. The CDR3 totals 17 residues. Losses at the gene ends were 2 bases for V and 0 bases for J; bases not matched to a gene: 7. As DNA, the CDR3 is TGTGCCAGCAGCTTACAAACTAGCGGTATTAGCACAGATACGCAGTATTTT. Translating gives CASSLQTSGISTDTQYF.

This chain joins TRBV5-6 and TRBJ2-6, with 8 nucleotides matching TRBD1. Germline V gives CDR1 SGHDT, CDR2 YYEEEE. CDR3 length equals 16 residues. After removal of 1 base from V and 2 bases from J, the junction contained 2 bases not matched to a gene. This CDR3 reads CASSLLTGAGANVLTF. In nucleotides, the CDR3 is TGTGCCAGCAGCTTGCTGACAGGGGCTGGGGCCAACGTCCTGACTTTC.

V gene TRBV28 combines with J gene TRBJ2-6, with D perhaps TRBD1 (6 bases). V was pared by 4 bases and J by 2 bases, with 9 bases between. This CDR3 spans 15 amino acids. CDR1 is MDHEN, CDR2 SYDVKM, per germline. CDR3 residues: CASSSGTTGANVLTF. Here the CDR3 DNA reads TGTGCCAGCAGTTCCGGGACAACTGGGGCCAACGTCCTGACTTTC. The whole variable domain, filled in from reference TRBV28 and TRBJ2-6, reads DVKVTQSSRYLVKRTGEKVFLECVQDMDHENMFWYRQDPGLGLRLIYFSYDVKMKEKGDIPEGYSVSREKKERFSLILESASTNQTSMYLCASSSGTTGANVLTFGAGSRLTVL.

In DNA form, the CDR3 reads TGTGCCAGCAGCAGGGACAAATTCTCCTACGAGCAGTACTTC. Translated: CASSRDKFSYEQYF. The chain uses TRBV5-5 and TRBJ2-7; D is possibly TRBD1 (6 bases). Germline V gene sequence: CDR1 SGHKS, CDR2 YYEKEE (reference sequence). This CDR3 is built from 14 residues. The V and J ends lost 4 bases and 0 bases respectively, with 11 bases between them.

The chain joins TRBV19 to TRBJ1-1; 7 bases line up with TRBD1. This CDR3 is 15 amino acids long. V shed 4 bases, J shed 1 base, and the junction held 6 bases outside the gene matches. Germline loops: CDR1 LNHDA, CDR2 SQIVND (reference sequence). The DNA for the CDR3 is TGTGCCAGTAGTAAACGGACAGGAGGGAACACTGAAGCTTTCTTT. Protein: CASSKRTGGNTEAFF.

This clone was found once. The CDR3 coding sequence is TGTGCCATCAGTCCGGCCCTCGGGACAGGGTTGTATCACACTGAAGCTTTCTTT. It yields the protein CAISPALGTGLYHTEAFF. This chain connects TRBV10-3 to TRBJ1-1; 9 positions match TRBD1. The germline CDR1 and CDR2 sequences are ENHRY and SYGVKD. The CDR3 length is 18 residues. After removal of 5 bases from V and 3 bases from J, the junction contained 16 bases not matched to a gene.

The genes are TRBV5-1 and TRBJ1-2; 7 bases match TRBD1. This CDR3 contains 16 residues. Germline CDR1 reads SGHRS; CDR2 reads YFSETQ. V was pared by 0 bases and J by 6 bases, with 11 bases of the junction left unmatched. The chain's CDR3 is CASSLDGRQGKDGYTF. CDR3 bases: TGCGCCAGCAGCTTGGATGGACGACAGGGTAAGGATGGCTACACCTTC.